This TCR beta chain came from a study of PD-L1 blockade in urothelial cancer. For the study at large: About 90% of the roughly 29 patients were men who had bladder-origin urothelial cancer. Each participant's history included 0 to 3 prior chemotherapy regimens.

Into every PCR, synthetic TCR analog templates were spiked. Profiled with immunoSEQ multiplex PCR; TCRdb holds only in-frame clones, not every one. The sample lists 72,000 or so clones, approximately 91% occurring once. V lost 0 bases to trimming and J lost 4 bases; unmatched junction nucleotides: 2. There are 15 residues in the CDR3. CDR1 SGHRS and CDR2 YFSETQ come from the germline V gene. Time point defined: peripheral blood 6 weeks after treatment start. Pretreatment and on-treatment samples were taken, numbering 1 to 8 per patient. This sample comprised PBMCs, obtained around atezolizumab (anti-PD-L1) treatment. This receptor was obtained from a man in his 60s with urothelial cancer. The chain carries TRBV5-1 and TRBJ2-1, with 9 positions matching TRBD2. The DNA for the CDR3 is TGCGCCAGCAGCTTGGAGGGACTAGCTTACAATGAGCAGTTCTTC. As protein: CASSLEGLAYNEQFF.